Below are 25 T cell receptor beta chains sequenced from a single sample in a study of pediatric ulcerative colitis. Using immunoSEQ multiplex PCR, the repertoire was profiled, and TCRdb retains in-frame clones only, with some absent. This table has about 17,000 clones, about two thirds appearing once. Rectal tissue came from one to two pinch biopsies taken at colonoscopy. The specimen sequenced was gut tissue. Every receptor here comes from a girl aged 5 to 17 with moderate ulcerative colitis.

This chain connects TRBV7-9 to TRBJ2-3; possible D gene TRBD1, 6 bases. The germline V gene encodes CDR1 SEHNR and CDR2 FQNEAQ (reference sequence). Trimming left V 1 base short and J 10 bases short, with 12 bases between. CDR3 length: 13 residues. The CDR3 nucleotides read TGTGCCAGCAGCTTAGACAGGGTGGGGTCGCAGTATTTT. This translates into CASSLDRVGSQYF.

This chain joins TRBV19 and TRBJ1-1; D remains unclear. Trimming cost V 4 bases and J 1 base, with 7 bases left between them. CDR1 and CDR2 from the germline V gene are LNHDA and SQIVND (reference sequence). There are 13 residues in the CDR3. The CDR3 bases are TGTGCCAGTAGTAAAGGAAGGAACACTGAAGCTTTCTTT. It yields the protein CASSKGRNTEAFF.

V is TRBV7-9 and J is TRBJ2-7; 9 bases agree with TRBD1. Trimming cost V 2 bases and J 3 bases; bases outside gene matches: 5. Germline V gene lookup returns CDR1 SEHNR and CDR2 FQNEAQ (reference sequence). The CDR3 is 15 amino acids. The CDR3 DNA reads as TGTGCCAGCAGCTTACCCGGACAGGGGCACTACGAGCAGTACTTC. Residues: CASSLPGQGHYEQYF.

The V gene is TRBV5-1, the J gene TRBJ1-3; D gene uncertain. CDR1 SGHRS and CDR2 YFSETQ come from the germline V gene. Trimming pared 1 base from V and 1 base from J, leaving 12 bases between. CDR3 length equals 16 residues. The CDR3 sequence: CASSLQGRGSGNTIYF. CDR3 coding DNA: TGCGCCAGCAGCTTGCAAGGACGAGGGTCTGGAAACACCATATATTTT.

V gene TRBV27 combines with J gene TRBJ2-7, with D possibly being TRBD2 (5 bases). CDR1 is MNHEY and CDR2 is SMNVEV in the germline V gene (reference sequence). This CDR3 has 15 residues. V was trimmed by 0 bases and J by 2 bases, leaving 11 bases between them. Written as DNA, the CDR3 is TGTGCCAGCAGTTTATCAACGGGGTGGGCCTACGAGCAGTACTTC. It is translated as CASSLSTGWAYEQYF.

The rearrangement joins TRBV7-9 to TRBJ1-5; a weak D match, TRBD1 (5 bases). Germline V CDR1 and CDR2: SEHNR, FQNEAQ (reference sequence). V lost 5 bases and J lost 6, with 8 bases in between. This CDR3 has 12 residues. CDR3 sequence reads: CASSPGVQPQHF. The CDR3 DNA reads as TGTGCCAGCAGCCCGGGGGTTCAGCCCCAGCATTTT. Full variable domain (outside the CDR3, taken from reference TRBV7-9 and TRBJ1-5): DTGVSQNPRHKITKRGQNVTFRCDPISEHNRLYWYRQTLGQGPEFLTYFQNEAQLEKSRLLSDRFSAERPKGSFSTLEIQRTEQGDSAMYLCASSPGVQPQHFGDGTRLSIL.

This clone was detected only a few times. The CDR3 coding sequence is TGTGCCAGCAGCGAAAACAGGGCCGGCGGGGAGCTGTTTTTT. This translates into CASSENRAGGELFF. The chain links TRBV2 to TRBJ2-2; the D gene is possibly TRBD1 (6 bases). Germline lookup yields CDR1 SNHLY and CDR2 FYNNEI. V lost 6 bases to trimming and J lost 7 bases, with 15 bases between them. The CDR3 has 14 amino acids.

This rearrangement joins TRBV4-1 to TRBJ2-7, with D possibly matching TRBD1 (6 bases). V lost 4 bases and J 1 base, leaving 14 bases between the germline ends. This CDR3 spans 15 amino acids. Germline values: CDR1 MGHRA, CDR2 YSYEKL. The CDR3: CASSPQYRESYEQYF. DNA for the CDR3: TGCGCCAGCAGCCCTCAATACAGGGAATCCTACGAGCAGTACTTC.

The table lists this clone with a few counts. The J gene is TRBJ2-7, the V gene TRBV5-1, with TRBD2 matching over 9 bases. This CDR3 contains 14 residues. V was pared by 6 bases and J by 4 bases, with 8 bases of the junction left unmatched. Germline CDR1 and CDR2: SGHRS and YFSETQ. The CDR3 DNA reads TGCGCCAGCAATCCCGGGACTAGCTCTTACGAGCAGTACTTC. It encodes CASNPGTSSYEQYF.

The chain uses TRBV11-2 and TRBJ1-2, with 7 nucleotides matching TRBD1. The V gene end was trimmed by 5 bases and the J gene end by 4 bases; junction bases not matched to a gene: 10. The germline V gene has CDR1 SGHAT and CDR2 FQNNGV. The CDR3 spans 15 residues. CDR3 bases: TGTGCCAGCAGCCCGTCCCGGGACAGCACCTATGGCTACACCTTC. Its protein is CASSPSRDSTYGYTF.

The gene calls are TRBV14 and TRBJ1-1; 7 bases align to TRBD1. The germline CDR1 and CDR2 sequences are SGHDN and FVKESK. This CDR3 region has 14 residues. J lost 7 bases, V lost 6 bases, and 11 bases had no gene match. CDR3 nucleotide sequence: TGTGCCAGCAGACGGGAAACAGGGGTCAGTGAAGCTTTCTTT. This codes for CASRRETGVSEAFF.

The V call is TRBV28, the J call TRBJ1-2, with D possibly being TRBD1 (6 bases). V lost 5 bases and J 2 bases, leaving 9 bases between the germline ends. Germline loops: CDR1 MDHEN, CDR2 SYDVKM. CDR3 length: 13 amino acids. Here the CDR3 reads CASSTGQNYGYTF. The CDR3 DNA reads as TGTGCCAGCAGTACAGGACAGAACTATGGCTACACCTTC.

This chain uses TRBV11-2 with TRBJ1-4, with D possibly being TRBD1 (5 bases). Trimming cost V 0 bases and J 5 bases, with 10 bases left between them. This CDR3 spans 15 amino acids. Germline assignment: CDR1 SGHAT and CDR2 FQNNGV. CDR3 nucleotide sequence: TGTGCCAGCAGCTTAGACCGGGGGTACAATGAAAAACTGTTTTTT. This codes for CASSLDRGYNEKLFF. The entire variable domain, with the rest obtained from reference TRBV11-2 and TRBJ1-4, is as follows: EAGVAQSPRYKIIEKRQSVAFWCNPISGHATLYWYQQILGQGPKLLIQFQNNGVVDDSQLPKDRFSAERLKGVDSTLKIQPAKLEDSAVYLCASSLDRGYNEKLFFGSGTQLSVL.

V is TRBV5-1 and J is TRBJ2-3, with 10 nucleotides matching TRBD2. Germline assignment: CDR1 SGHRS and CDR2 YFSETQ. J lost 5 bases, V lost 4 bases, and 7 bases had no gene match. This CDR3 is built from 15 residues. CDR3 loop: CASSQGTSVKDTQYF. The DNA of the CDR3 is TGCGCCAGCAGCCAAGGGACTAGCGTTAAAGATACGCAGTATTTT.

There are a few counts of this clone. The chain couples TRBV18 to TRBJ2-2; TRBD1 is a possible D gene (5 bases). The V gene lost 2 bases and the J gene lost 5 bases, with 6 bases spanning the gap. This CDR3 is built from 13 residues. The germline V gene has CDR1 KGHSH and CDR2 LQKENI. CDR3 sequence (DNA): TGTGCCAGCTCACCAAGACAGACCGGGGAGCTGTTTTTT. Its protein product is CASSPRQTGELFF.

The chain has TRBV5-1 and TRBJ2-3; 11 bases are shared with TRBD2. V shed 4 bases, J shed 7 bases, and the junction held 5 bases outside the gene matches. The CDR3 runs to 14 residues. Per germline, CDR1 SGHRS and CDR2 YFSETQ. The CDR3 reads CASSPPSGRNTQYF. The CDR3 bases are TGCGCCAGCAGCCCACCTAGCGGGAGGAATACGCAGTATTTT.

This sequence joins TRBV27 and TRBJ2-5, with 8 positions matching TRBD2. The junction had 11 bases not matched to a gene; V was cut back by 3 bases and J by 11 bases. The CDR3 contains 14 residues. Germline V gives CDR1 MNHEY, CDR2 SMNVEV (reference sequence). The CDR3 sequence: CASSLAGGGGRQYF. CDR3 nucleotides: TGTGCCAGCAGTTTGGCGGGGGGCGGAGGGAGGCAGTACTTC.

The chain carries TRBV5-1 and TRBJ2-2, with 9 bases lining up with TRBD2. CDR3 length: 16 amino acids. J was trimmed by 4 bases and V by 0 bases; bases with no gene match: 4. Germline V gene data show CDR1 as SGHRS and CDR2 as YFSETQ. CDR3 residues: CASSLDSGRITGELFF. The CDR3 region has the DNA TGCGCCAGCAGCTTGGACAGCGGGAGGATCACCGGGGAGCTGTTTTTT.

This chain connects TRBV9 to TRBJ2-1; D is undetermined. The CDR3 has 13 residues. Per the germline V gene, CDR1 is SGDLS and CDR2 is YYNGEE. V dropped 4 bases and J dropped 2 bases, with 7 bases sitting between them. Here the CDR3 reads CASSLAPYNEQFF. The CDR3 DNA reads as TGTGCCAGCAGCTTAGCCCCCTACAATGAGCAGTTCTTC. Variable domain in full (rest from reference TRBV9 and TRBJ2-1): DSGVTQTPKHLITATGQRVTLRCSPRSGDLSVYWYQQSLDQGLQFLIQYYNGEERAKGNILERFSAQQFPDLHSELNLSSLELGDSALYFCASSLAPYNEQFFGPGTRLTVL.

There are a few counts of this clone. V and J are TRBV6-5 and TRBJ1-1; D uncertain. This CDR3 is 15 amino acids long. V was shortened by 5 bases and J by 3 bases, with 16 bases between the two germline ends. From germline, CDR1 is MNHEY and CDR2 SVGAGI. The CDR3 protein is CASSAGRIGHTEAFF. The CDR3 DNA sequence: TGTGCCAGCAGTGCGGGGAGAATAGGCCACACTGAAGCTTTCTTT.

V is TRBV9 and J is TRBJ1-1, with D uncertain. Germline CDR1 reads SGDLS; CDR2 reads YYNGEE. The V end lost 0 bases, the J end lost 1 base, and 10 bases lay between the germline ends. The CDR3 contains 15 residues. CDR3 coding DNA: TGTGCCAGCAGCGTAGGTGCGAATCCGAACACTGAAGCTTTCTTT. Its protein is CASSVGANPNTEAFF.

This rearrangement joins TRBV19 to TRBJ2-7, with TRBD2 identical over 13 bases. Germline loops: CDR1 LNHDA, CDR2 SQIVND (reference sequence). The CDR3 totals 19 residues. V gave up 5 bases and J gave up 6 bases; unmatched junction bases: 19. DNA for the CDR3: TGTGCCAGTAGTCGGAAAGCCCCAATACTAGCGGGAGGGCTAGGCGAGCAGTACTTC. Its protein product is CASSRKAPILAGGLGEQYF. Full variable domain (remainder filled in from reference TRBV19 and TRBJ2-7): DGGITQSPKYLFRKEGQNVTLSCEQNLNHDAMYWYRQDPGQGLRLIYYSQIVNDFQKGDIAEGYSVSREKKESFPLTVTSAQKNPTAFYLCASSRKAPILAGGLGEQYFGPGTRLTVT.

The V gene is TRBV28, the J gene TRBJ2-7, with D possibly TRBD1 on 5 matching bases. In germline, CDR1 is MDHEN, CDR2 SYDVKM. Trimming cost V 3 bases and J 4 bases, with 25 bases left between them. The CDR3 is 18 residues long. The CDR3 DNA reads as TGTGCCAGCAGTTTTCAACTTCCCGCGATAGGGGCTTGGTACGAGCAGTACTTC. Its protein product is CASSFQLPAIGAWYEQYF. The full variable domain, with the rest looked up from reference TRBV28 and TRBJ2-7, is DVKVTQSSRYLVKRTGEKVFLECVQDMDHENMFWYRQDPGLGLRLIYFSYDVKMKEKGDIPEGYSVSREKKERFSLILESASTNQTSMYLCASSFQLPAIGAWYEQYFGPGTRLTVT.

The chain links TRBV2 to TRBJ1-3; a weak D match, TRBD1 (6 bases). V was cut by 7 bases and J by 0 bases, with 19 bases left in between. The CDR3 is 17 amino acids. Germline CDR1 is SNHLY and CDR2 is FYNNEI. DNA for the CDR3: TGTGCCAGCATGGACCGCAGGGGAAGGGCCTCTGGAAACACCATATATTTT. This gives the protein CASMDRRGRASGNTIYF.

The CDR3 nucleotides are TGTGCCAGCAGTCAAGGCCGGGACAATGAGCAGTTCTTC. Translated, it gives CASSQGRDNEQFF. The J gene is TRBJ2-1, the V gene TRBV7-3; D call uncertain. Deletions cut 6 bases from V and 5 bases from J, with 11 bases between. The CDR3 covers 13 residues. Germline V lookup: CDR1 SGHTA, CDR2 FQGTGA.